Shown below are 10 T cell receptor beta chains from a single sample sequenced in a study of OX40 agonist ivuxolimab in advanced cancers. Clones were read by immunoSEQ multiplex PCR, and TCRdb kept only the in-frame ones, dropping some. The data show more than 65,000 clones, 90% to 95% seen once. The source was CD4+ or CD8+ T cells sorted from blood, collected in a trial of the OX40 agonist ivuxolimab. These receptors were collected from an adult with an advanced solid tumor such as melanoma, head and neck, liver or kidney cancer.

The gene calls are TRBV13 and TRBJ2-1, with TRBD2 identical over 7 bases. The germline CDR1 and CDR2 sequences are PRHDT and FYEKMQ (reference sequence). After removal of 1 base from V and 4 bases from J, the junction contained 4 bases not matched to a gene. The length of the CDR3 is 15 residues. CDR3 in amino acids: CASSLASGPYNEQFF. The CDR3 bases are TGTGCCAGCAGCTTAGCTAGCGGTCCATACAATGAGCAGTTCTTC.

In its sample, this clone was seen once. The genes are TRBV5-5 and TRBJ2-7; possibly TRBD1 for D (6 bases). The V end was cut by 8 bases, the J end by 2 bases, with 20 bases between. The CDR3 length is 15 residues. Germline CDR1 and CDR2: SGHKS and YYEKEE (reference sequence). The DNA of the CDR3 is TGTGCCAGTACCCCATATGGGGACAAGCCCTACGAGCAGTACTTC. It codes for CASTPYGDKPYEQYF.

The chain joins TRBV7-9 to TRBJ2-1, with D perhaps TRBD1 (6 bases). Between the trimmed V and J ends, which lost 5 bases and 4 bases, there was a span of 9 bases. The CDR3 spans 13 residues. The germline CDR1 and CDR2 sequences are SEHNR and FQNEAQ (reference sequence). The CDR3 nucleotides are TGTGCCAGCAGCCTCACAGGGTACAATGAGCAGTTCTTC. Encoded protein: CASSLTGYNEQFF.

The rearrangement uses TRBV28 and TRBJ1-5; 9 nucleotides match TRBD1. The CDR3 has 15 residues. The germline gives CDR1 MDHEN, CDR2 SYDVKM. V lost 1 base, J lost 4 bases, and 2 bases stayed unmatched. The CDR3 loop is CASSLSGQGNQPQHF. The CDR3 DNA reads TGTGCCAGCAGTTTATCTGGACAGGGGAATCAGCCCCAGCATTTT.

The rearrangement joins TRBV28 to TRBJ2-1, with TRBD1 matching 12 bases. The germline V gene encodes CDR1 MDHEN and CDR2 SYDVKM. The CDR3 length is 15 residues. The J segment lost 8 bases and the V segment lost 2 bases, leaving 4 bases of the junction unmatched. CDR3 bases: TGTGCCAGCAGTTTAGTGGGACAGGGGGCCTATGAGCAGTTCTTC. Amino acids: CASSLVGQGAYEQFF.

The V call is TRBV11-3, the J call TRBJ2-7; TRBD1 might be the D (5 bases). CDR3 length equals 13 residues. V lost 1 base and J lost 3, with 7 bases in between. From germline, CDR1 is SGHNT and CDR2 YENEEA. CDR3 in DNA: TGTGCCAGCAGCTTAGGAGACAGCTACGAGCAGTACTTC. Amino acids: CASSLGDSYEQYF.

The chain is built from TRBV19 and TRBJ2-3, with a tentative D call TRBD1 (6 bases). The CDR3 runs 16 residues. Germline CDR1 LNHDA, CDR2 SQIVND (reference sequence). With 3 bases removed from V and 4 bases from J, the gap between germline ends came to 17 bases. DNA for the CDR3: TGTGCCAGTAGTATCCGAGAGGGGGTACCTGCAGATACGCAGTATTTT. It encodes CASSIREGVPADTQYF. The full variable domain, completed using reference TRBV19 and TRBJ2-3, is DGGITQSPKYLFRKEGQNVTLSCEQNLNHDAMYWYRQDPGQGLRLIYYSQIVNDFQKGDIAEGYSVSREKKESFPLTVTSAQKNPTAFYLCASSIREGVPADTQYFGPGTRLTVL.

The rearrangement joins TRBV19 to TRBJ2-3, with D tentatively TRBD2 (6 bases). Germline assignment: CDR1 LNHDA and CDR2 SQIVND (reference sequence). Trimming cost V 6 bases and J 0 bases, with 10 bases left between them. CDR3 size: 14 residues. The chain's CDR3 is CASSPAGSTDTQYF. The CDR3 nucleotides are TGTGCCAGTAGCCCTGCGGGGAGCACAGATACGCAGTATTTT.

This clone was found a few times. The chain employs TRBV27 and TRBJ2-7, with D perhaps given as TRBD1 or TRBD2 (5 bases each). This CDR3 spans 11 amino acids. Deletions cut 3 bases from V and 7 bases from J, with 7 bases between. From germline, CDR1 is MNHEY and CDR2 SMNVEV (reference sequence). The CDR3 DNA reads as TGTGCCAGCAGTTTGGGGGAAGAGCAGTACTTC. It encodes CASSLGEEQYF.

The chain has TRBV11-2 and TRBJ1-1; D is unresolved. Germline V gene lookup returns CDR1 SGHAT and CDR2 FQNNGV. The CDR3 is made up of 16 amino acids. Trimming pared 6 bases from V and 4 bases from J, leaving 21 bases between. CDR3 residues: CASRSKDGSRGTEAFF. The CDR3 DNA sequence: TGTGCCAGCAGGTCAAAAGACGGCTCCCGGGGCACTGAAGCTTTCTTT.